This TCR beta chain was identified during a study of blood T cell repertoires in COVID-19. Looking at the study overall: There were acute and convalescent COVID-19 samples, and they came from the United States, Italy and Spain. Nucleic acid was either cDNA or gDNA, and it came from T cells, B-cell-depleted T cells, or PBMCs.

The CDR3 sequence is 15 residues long. V lost 5 bases to trimming and J lost 5 bases, with 16 bases between them. The germline V gene encodes CDR1 SEHNR and CDR2 FQNEAQ (reference sequence). Authors' methods: Estimates of nucleated cell counts were drawn from the amplification of reference gene primers. TCRdb keeps only in-frame clones here, not all; method: immunoSEQ multiplex PCR. V and J calls plus clone size are reproduced from that table; the DNA served to infer D and trimming. Of tens of thousands of clones listed, approximately 89% were seen once; the top ten hold more than 2%. Sequenced sample: peripheral blood. The J gene is TRBJ2-1, the V gene TRBV7-9, with D tentatively TRBD1 (6 bases). This TCR was sampled from a man aged 50 to 60 with acute or convalescent COVID-19. The CDR3 loop reads CASSPYRELDNEQFF. CDR3 nucleotide sequence: TGTGCCAGCAGCCCGTACAGGGAATTGGACAATGAGCAGTTCTTC.